This T cell receptor (beta chain) was found in a study of OX40 agonist ivuxolimab in advanced cancers. The study, taken as a whole, reports: There were also nonresponders showing low normalized T-cell clonal expansion. Partial responders treated at 0.1-3.0 mg/kg exhibited clonal expansion among the lowest measured.

Turning to this clone: Its target is unknown.

V lost 5 bases to trimming and J lost 7 bases, with 13 bases between them. CDR1 is SGDLS and CDR2 is YYNGEE in the germline V gene. This CDR3 comprises 14 residues. Method: immunoSEQ multiplex PCR; TCRdb's copy keeps in-frame clones and lacks some. The sample records over 45,000 clones, about four fifths being singletons. This clonotype was sampled from an adult with an advanced solid tumor such as melanoma, head and neck, liver or kidney cancer. The genes are TRBV9 and TRBJ1-6; D not certain. The material sequenced was CD4+ or CD8+ T cells sorted from blood, taken in a trial of the OX40 agonist ivuxolimab. This chain's CDR3 is CASSPFSSNSPLHF. The CDR3 nucleotides read TGTGCCAGCAGTCCCTTTTCTTCAAATTCACCCCTCCACTTT.